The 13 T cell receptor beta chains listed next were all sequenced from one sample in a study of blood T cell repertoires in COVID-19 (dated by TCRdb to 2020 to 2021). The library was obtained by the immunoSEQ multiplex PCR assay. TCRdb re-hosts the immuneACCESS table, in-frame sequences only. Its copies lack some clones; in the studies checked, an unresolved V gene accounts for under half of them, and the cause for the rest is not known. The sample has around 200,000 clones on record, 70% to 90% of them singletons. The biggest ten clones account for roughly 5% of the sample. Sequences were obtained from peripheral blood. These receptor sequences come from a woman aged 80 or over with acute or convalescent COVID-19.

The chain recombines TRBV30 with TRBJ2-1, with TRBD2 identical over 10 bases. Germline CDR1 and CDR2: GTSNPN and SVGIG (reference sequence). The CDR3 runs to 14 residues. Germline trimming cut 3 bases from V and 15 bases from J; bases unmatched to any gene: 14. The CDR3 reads CAWSAGTSALRRFF. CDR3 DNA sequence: TGTGCCTGGAGCGCCGGGACTAGCGCCTTAAGGAGGTTCTTC.

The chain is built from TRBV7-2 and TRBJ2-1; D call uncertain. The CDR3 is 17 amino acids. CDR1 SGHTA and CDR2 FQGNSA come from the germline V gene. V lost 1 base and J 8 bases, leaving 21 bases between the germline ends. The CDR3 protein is CASSLDTPRFGLDEQFF. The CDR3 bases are TGTGCCAGCAGCTTAGACACCCCAAGATTTGGTTTGGATGAGCAGTTCTTC.

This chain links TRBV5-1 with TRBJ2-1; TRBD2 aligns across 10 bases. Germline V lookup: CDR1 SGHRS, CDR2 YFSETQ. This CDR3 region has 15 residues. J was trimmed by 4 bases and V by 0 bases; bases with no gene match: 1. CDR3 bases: TGCGCCAGCAGCTTGGAACTAGCGGGGTACAATGAGCAGTTCTTC. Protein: CASSLELAGYNEQFF.

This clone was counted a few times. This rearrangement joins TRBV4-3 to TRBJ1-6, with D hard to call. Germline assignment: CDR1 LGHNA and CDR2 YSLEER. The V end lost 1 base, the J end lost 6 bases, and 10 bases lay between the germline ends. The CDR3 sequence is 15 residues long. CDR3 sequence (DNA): TGCGCCAGCAGCCAAGTGAAAGGACTTAATTCACCCCTCCACTTT. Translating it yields CASSQVKGLNSPLHF.

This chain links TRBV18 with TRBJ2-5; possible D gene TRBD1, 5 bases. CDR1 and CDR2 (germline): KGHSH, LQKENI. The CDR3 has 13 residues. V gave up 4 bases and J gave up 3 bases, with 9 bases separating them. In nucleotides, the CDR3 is TGTGCCAGCTCACAACGACAGAAAGAGACCCAGTACTTC. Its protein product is CASSQRQKETQYF.

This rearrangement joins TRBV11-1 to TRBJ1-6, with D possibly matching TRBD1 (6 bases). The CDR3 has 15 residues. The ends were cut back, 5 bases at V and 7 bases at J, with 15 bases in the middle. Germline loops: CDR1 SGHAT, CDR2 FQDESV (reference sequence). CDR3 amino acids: CASSGRGGFNSPLHF. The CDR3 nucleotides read TGTGCCAGCAGCGGCCGGGGGGGCTTCAATTCACCCCTCCACTTT.

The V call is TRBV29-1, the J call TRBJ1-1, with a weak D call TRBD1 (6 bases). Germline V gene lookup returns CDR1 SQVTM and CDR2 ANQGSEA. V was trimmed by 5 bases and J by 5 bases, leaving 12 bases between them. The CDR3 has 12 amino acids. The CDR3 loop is CSVQVGGTEAFF. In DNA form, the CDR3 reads TGCAGCGTTCAGGTAGGGGGAACTGAAGCTTTCTTT.

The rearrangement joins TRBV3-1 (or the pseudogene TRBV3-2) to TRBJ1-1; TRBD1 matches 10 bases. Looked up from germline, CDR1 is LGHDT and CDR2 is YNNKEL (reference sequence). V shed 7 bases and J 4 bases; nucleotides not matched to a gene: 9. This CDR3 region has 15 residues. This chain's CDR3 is CASTQRTGGCTEAFF. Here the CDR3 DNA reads TGTGCCAGCACCCAGAGGACAGGGGGTTGCACTGAAGCTTTCTTT.

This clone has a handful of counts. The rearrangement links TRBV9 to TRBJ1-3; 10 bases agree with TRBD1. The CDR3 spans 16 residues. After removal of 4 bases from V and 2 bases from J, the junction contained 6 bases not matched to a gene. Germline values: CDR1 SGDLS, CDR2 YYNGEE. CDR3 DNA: TGTGCCAGCAGCTCCCAGACAGGGGGCGCTGGAAACACCATATATTTT. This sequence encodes CASSSQTGGAGNTIYF.

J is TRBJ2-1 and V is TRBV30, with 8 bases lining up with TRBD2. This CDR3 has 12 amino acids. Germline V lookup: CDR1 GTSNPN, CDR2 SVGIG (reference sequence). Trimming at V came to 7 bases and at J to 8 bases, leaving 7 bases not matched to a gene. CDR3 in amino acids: CASAGAIDEQFF. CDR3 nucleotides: TGTGCCTCAGCGGGAGCGATCGATGAGCAGTTCTTC.

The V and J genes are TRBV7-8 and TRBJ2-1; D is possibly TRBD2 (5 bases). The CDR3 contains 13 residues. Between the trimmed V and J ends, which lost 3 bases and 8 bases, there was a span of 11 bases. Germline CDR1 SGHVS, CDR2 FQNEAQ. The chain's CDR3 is CASSLSGKDEQFF. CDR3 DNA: TGTGCCAGCAGCTTGAGCGGCAAGGATGAGCAGTTCTTC.

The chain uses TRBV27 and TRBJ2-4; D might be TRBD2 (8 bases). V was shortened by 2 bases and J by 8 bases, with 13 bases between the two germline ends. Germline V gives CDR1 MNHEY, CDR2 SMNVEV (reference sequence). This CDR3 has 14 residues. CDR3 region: CASSLRGREDIQYF. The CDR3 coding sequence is TGTGCCAGCAGTTTAAGGGGGCGGGAGGACATTCAGTACTTC.

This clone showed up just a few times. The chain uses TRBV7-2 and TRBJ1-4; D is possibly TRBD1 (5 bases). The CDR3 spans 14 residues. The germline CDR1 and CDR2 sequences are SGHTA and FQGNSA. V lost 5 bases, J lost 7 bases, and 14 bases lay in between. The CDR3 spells CASSPQSQGEKLFF. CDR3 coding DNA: TGTGCCAGCAGCCCACAGTCTCAGGGTGAAAAACTGTTTTTT. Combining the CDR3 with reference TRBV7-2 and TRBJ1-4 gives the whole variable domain GAGVSQSPSNKVTEKGKDVELRCDPISGHTALYWYRQSLGQGLEFLIYFQGNSAPDKSGLPSDRFSAERTGGSVSTLTIQRTQQEDSAVYLCASSPQSQGEKLFFGSGTQLSVL.